These 15 T cell receptor beta chains share one sample of origin, sequenced in a study of siplizumab effects on memory and regulatory T cells. Clones were sequenced by immunoSEQ multiplex PCR, and TCRdb holds only the in-frame ones, with some missing. The repertoire holds around 82,000 clones, around 93% seen once, with about 5% in the top ten. Sequencing was done on a sample of CD8+ T cells sorted from blood. The source is a human donor in good health.

The gene calls are TRBV27 and TRBJ2-5; D might be TRBD1 (6 bases). This CDR3 has 17 residues. The germline gives CDR1 MNHEY, CDR2 SMNVEV (reference sequence). V was cut by 3 bases and J by 0 bases, with 17 bases left in between. CDR3 DNA: TGTGCCAGCAGTTTGCGAGCCACCGGGACAAACCAAGAGACCCAGTACTTC. Translating it yields CASSLRATGTNQETQYF.

This clone was picked up one time. This rearrangement joins TRBV27 to TRBJ2-3; the match to TRBD2 covers 7 bases. Trimming at V came to 5 bases and at J to 4 bases, leaving 18 bases not matched to a gene. Germline CDR1 reads MNHEY; CDR2 reads SMNVEV (reference sequence). CDR3 length: 18 residues. The CDR3 DNA sequence: TGTGCCAGCAGTCTTTCCCTAGCCGGAGCGGGGACGGCAGATACGCAGTATTTT. Its translation: CASSLSLAGAGTADTQYF.

The V call is TRBV28, the J call TRBJ2-5, with D possibly being TRBD2 (6 bases). The V gene lost 2 bases and the J gene lost 5 bases, with 12 bases spanning the gap. Germline-derived CDR1 and CDR2 are MDHEN and SYDVKM. The CDR3 has 14 amino acids. Here the CDR3 reads CASSLRLVPETQYF. The CDR3 DNA reads TGTGCCAGCAGTTTAAGACTAGTCCCGGAGACCCAGTACTTC.

V gene TRBV4-2 combines with J gene TRBJ2-7; the D gene could be TRBD1 or TRBD2 (6 bases each). This CDR3 spans 16 amino acids. Germline CDR1 and CDR2: LGHNA and YNFKEQ. Deletions cut 1 base from V and 1 base from J, with 14 bases between. CDR3 protein: CASSQVEKGGSYEQYF. The CDR3 coding sequence is TGTGCCAGCAGCCAAGTTGAAAAGGGGGGATCCTACGAGCAGTACTTC.

J is TRBJ2-7 and V is TRBV11-1; 7 positions match TRBD1. Trimming at V came to 5 bases and at J to 6 bases, leaving 4 bases not matched to a gene. CDR1 SGHAT and CDR2 FQDESV come from the germline V gene (reference sequence). The CDR3 totals 12 residues. Here the CDR3 DNA reads TGTGCCAGCAGCCCCACAGGGGTCGAGCAGTACTTC. This sequence encodes CASSPTGVEQYF.

The gene calls are TRBV4-2 and TRBJ1-5; TRBD1 matches at 8 bases. The V and J ends lost 7 bases and 5 bases, in that order; junction bases with no gene match: 7. The CDR3 loop spans 14 amino acids. From germline, CDR1 is LGHNA and CDR2 YNFKEQ. CDR3 protein: CASTVHRGDQPQHF. CDR3 nucleotide sequence: TGTGCCAGCACCGTGCACAGGGGGGATCAGCCCCAGCATTTT.

The chain joins TRBV5-1 to TRBJ2-6; TRBD1 matches 8 bases. After removal of 3 bases from V and 4 bases from J, the junction contained 15 bases not matched to a gene. CDR3 length: 19 amino acids. The germline V gene encodes CDR1 SGHRS and CDR2 YFSETQ. CDR3 sequence: CASSYRRDRRLKGANVLTF. CDR3 sequence (DNA): TGCGCCAGCAGCTATCGTAGGGACAGGCGACTTAAGGGGGCCAACGTCCTGACTTTC.

This clone has just one count. The CDR3 protein is CASSWAAGGDEQFF. The CDR3 DNA reads TGTGCCAGCAGCTGGGCAGCGGGGGGCGATGAGCAGTTCTTC. This chain uses TRBV7-6 with TRBJ2-1, with TRBD2 matching 9 bases. Germline V CDR1 and CDR2: SGHVS, FNYEAQ. Unmatched junction bases numbered 6, after V lost 4 bases and J lost 8 bases. This CDR3 region has 14 residues.

This clone appeared once. The genes are TRBV7-9 and TRBJ1-2; 8 positions match TRBD1. Trimming cost V 8 bases and J 6 bases; bases outside gene matches: 2. The germline V gene encodes CDR1 SEHNR and CDR2 FQNEAQ (reference sequence). The CDR3 length is 11 residues. In DNA, the CDR3 is TGTGCCAGCCAGGGGGCCCATGGCTACACCTTC. The encoded protein is CASQGAHGYTF.

The chain uses TRBV4-1 and TRBJ2-1; perhaps TRBD1 as D (5 bases). Trimming removed 4 bases at V and 3 bases at J, with 10 bases between. CDR3 length equals 14 residues. Germline CDR1 and CDR2: MGHRA and YSYEKL. As DNA, the CDR3 is TGCGCCAGCAGCCTTGGGGCCAGCTACAATGAGCAGTTCTTC. It yields the protein CASSLGASYNEQFF.

This CDR3 reads CASSPLAGGYNEQFF. DNA for the CDR3: TGTGCCAGCAGCCCTCTAGCGGGAGGATACAATGAGCAGTTCTTC. The chain recombines TRBV6-5 with TRBJ2-1; 11 nucleotides match TRBD2. The CDR3 has 15 residues. Germline CDR1 is MNHEY and CDR2 is SVGAGI. Trimming took 6 bases from V and 4 from J; bases not matched to a gene: 5.

The V gene is TRBV7-6, the J gene TRBJ1-5; D is undetermined. Trimming took off 1 base at V and 0 bases at J, with 7 bases between the two ends. Germline values: CDR1 SGHVS, CDR2 FNYEAQ. The CDR3 is 15 residues long. This CDR3 reads CASSLDSYSNQPQHF. The CDR3 DNA reads TGTGCCAGCAGCTTAGACAGTTATAGCAATCAGCCCCAGCATTTT.

With regard to this clone: This sample also contains other DNA sequences that code for the same CDR3. V and J are TRBV5-4 and TRBJ2-3; D is unresolved. Trimming took off 2 bases at V and 4 bases at J, with 5 bases between the two ends. CDR1 and CDR2 from the germline V gene are SGHNT and YYREEE (reference sequence). This CDR3 is built from 12 residues. The CDR3 bases are TGTGCCAGCAGCTTAGGAGCAGATACGCAGTATTTT. Translation: CASSLGADTQYF. Variable domain in full (rest from reference TRBV5-4 and TRBJ2-3): ETGVTQSPTHLIKTRGQQVTLRCSSQSGHNTVSWYQQALGQGPQFIFQYYREEENGRGNFPPRFSGLQFPNYSSELNVNALELDDSALYLCASSLGADTQYFGPGTRLTVL.

The chain employs TRBV27 and TRBJ2-1; D might be TRBD2 (5 bases). V gave up 6 bases and J gave up 10 bases, with 16 bases separating them. This CDR3 has 13 residues. The germline V gene encodes CDR1 MNHEY and CDR2 SMNVEV (reference sequence). CDR3 sequence: CASSKPGIQEQFF. The CDR3 DNA is TGTGCCAGCAGCAAGCCGGGAATCCAAGAGCAGTTCTTC.

Comments on this clone: In the same sample, other DNA sequences code for this CDR3. The chain couples TRBV14 to TRBJ2-7, with D possibly matching TRBD1 (6 bases). CDR3 length: 14 residues. V was clipped by 4 bases and J by 5 bases, with 15 bases between them. CDR1 is SGHDN and CDR2 is FVKESK in the germline V gene. This CDR3 reads CASSLSGTLHEQYF. For the CDR3, the DNA is TGTGCCAGCAGCCTGTCCGGGACACTCCACGAGCAGTACTTC.